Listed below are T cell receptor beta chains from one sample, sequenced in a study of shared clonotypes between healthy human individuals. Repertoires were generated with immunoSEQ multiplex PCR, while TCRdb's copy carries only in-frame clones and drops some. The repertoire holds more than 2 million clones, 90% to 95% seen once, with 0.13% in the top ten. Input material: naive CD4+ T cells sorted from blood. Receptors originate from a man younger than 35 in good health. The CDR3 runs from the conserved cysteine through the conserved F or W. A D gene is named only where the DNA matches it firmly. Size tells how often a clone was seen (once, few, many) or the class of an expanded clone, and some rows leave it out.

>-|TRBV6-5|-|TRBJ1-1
TGTGCCAGCAGTAACAGTTGGGTGGGCACTGAAGCTTTCTTT
CASSNSWVGTEAFF
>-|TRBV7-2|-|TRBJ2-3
TGTGCCAGCAGCTCCAGGCTAGATACGCAGTATTTT
CASSSRLDTQYF
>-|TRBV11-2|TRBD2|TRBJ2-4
TGTGCCAGCAGTTGGACTAGCGGGAGTGGAGTAGCCAAAAACATTCAGTACTTC
CASSWTSGSGVAKNIQYF
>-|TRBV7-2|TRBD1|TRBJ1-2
TGTGCCAGCAGCGCGGGACAGTACTATGGCTACACCTTC
CASSAGQYYGYTF
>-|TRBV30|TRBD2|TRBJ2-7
TGTGCCTGGAGTGCGGAGGGACTAGCGGGAGTCGAGCAGTACTTC
CAWSAEGLAGVEQYF
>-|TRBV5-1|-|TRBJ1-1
TGCGCCAGCAGCTTGGTCAGTATGAACACTGAAGCTTTCTTT
CASSLVSMNTEAFF
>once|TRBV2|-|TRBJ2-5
TGTGCCAGCAGTGTGACAGCGCCCGGGGGAGGAGAGACCCAGTACTTC
CASSVTAPGGGETQYF
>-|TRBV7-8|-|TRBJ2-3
TGTGCCAGCAGCCTTAGGGGACCTAGCACAGATACGCAGTATTTT
CASSLRGPSTDTQYF
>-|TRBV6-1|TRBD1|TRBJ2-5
TGTGCCAGCACCTTAGGACAGGGAGGTGGAGAGACCCAGTACTTC
CASTLGQGGGETQYF
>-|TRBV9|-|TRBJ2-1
TGTGCCAGCAGCGTAGCTTGGGGCTCCTACAATGAGCAGTTCTTC
CASSVAWGSYNEQFF
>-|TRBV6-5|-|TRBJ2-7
TGTGCCAGCAGTTACCCTCTGTTC
CASSYPLF
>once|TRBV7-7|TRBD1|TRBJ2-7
TGTGCTAGCAGCACGGACAGGGCTGGCGAGCAGTACTTC
CASSTDRAGEQYF
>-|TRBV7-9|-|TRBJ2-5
TGTGCCAGCAGCTTTGGACAACAAGAGACCCAGTACTTC
CASSFGQQETQYF
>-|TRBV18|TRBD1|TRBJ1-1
TGTGCCAGCTCGGCGGGACAGGGGATGAACACTGAAGCTTTCTTT
CASSAGQGMNTEAFF
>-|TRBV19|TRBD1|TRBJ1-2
TGTGCCAGTAGTAGCAGAACAGGGGATAACTATGGCTACACCTTC
CASSSRTGDNYGYTF
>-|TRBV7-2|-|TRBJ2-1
TGTGCCAGCAGCATGGACACGAGCTCCTACAATGAGCAGTTCTTC
CASSMDTSSYNEQFF
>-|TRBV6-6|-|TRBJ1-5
TGTGCCAGCAGTTTATGGGTTGGTCAGCCCCAGCATTTT
CASSLWVGQPQHF
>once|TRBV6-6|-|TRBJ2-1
TGTGCCAGCCGGGAGCAGGGGTTCAATGAGCAGTTCTTC
CASREQGFNEQFF
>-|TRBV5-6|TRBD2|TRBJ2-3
TGTGCCAGCAGCTTAGCGGGGCTCGACAATACGCAGTATTTT
CASSLAGLDNTQYF
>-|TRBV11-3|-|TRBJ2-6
TGTGCCAGCAGCCACTCTGGGGCCAACGTCCTGACTTTC
CASSHSGANVLTF
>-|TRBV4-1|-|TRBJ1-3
TGCGCCAGCAGCCGCTTTAGGGTACCCCCTGGAAACACCATATATTTT
CASSRFRVPPGNTIYF
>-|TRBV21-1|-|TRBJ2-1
TGTGCCAGCAGGGATGGGGACAGGGACTACAATGAGCAGTTCTTC
CASRDGDRDYNEQFF
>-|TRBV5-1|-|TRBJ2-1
TGCGCCAGCAGCTCGCTCGGCGGTAGATCCTACAATGAGCAGTTCTTC
CASSSLGGRSYNEQFF
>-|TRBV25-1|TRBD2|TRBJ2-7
TGTGCCAGCAGTGTGGCGGGAGGTGGCGAGCAGTACTTC
CASSVAGGGEQYF
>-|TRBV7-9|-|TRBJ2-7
TGTGCCAGCACCCCGACAGGCCCTTACGAGCAGTACTTC
CASTPTGPYEQYF
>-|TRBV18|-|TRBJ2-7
TGTGCCAGCTCACCACCGAGGGAACCCGACGAGCAGTACTTC
CASSPPREPDEQYF
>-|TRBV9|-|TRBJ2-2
TGTGCCAGCACCCCCTGGCAGGGGGGCACCGGGGAGCTGTTTTTT
CASTPWQGGTGELFF
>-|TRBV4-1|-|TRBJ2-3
TGCGCCAGCAGCCTACAGGAAAGCACAGATACGCAGTATTTT
CASSLQESTDTQYF
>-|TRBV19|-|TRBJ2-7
TGTGCCGCAGGGGCTGTGGTCCCGCAGTACTTC
CAAGAVVPQYF
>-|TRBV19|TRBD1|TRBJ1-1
TGTGCCAGTACCGGGACAGCAGGCTATTACACTGAAGCTTTCTTT
CASTGTAGYYTEAFF
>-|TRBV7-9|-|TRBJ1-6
TGTGCCAGCAGCTTAGCGGGGCCCTATTCACCCCTCCACTTT
CASSLAGPYSPLHF
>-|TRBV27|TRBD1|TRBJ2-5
TGTGCCAGCACCCCCGGGACAGGGGCTTTGGGGACCCAGTACTTC
CASTPGTGALGTQYF
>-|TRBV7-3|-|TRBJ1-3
TGTGCCAGCAGCTTATCAGGGACCTCTGGAAACACCATATATTTT
CASSLSGTSGNTIYF
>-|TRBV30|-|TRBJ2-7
TGTGCCTGGAAAACCGGGACAGCGGGATCTTACGAGCAGTACTTC
CAWKTGTAGSYEQYF
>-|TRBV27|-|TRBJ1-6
TGTGCCAGCAGTTTTTTGGCCTCGGACGTCGATAATTCACCCCTCCACTTT
CASSFLASDVDNSPLHF
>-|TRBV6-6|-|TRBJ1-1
TGTGCCAGCGGGGGCCGGGAACCCCTTGAAGCTTTCTTT
CASGGREPLEAFF
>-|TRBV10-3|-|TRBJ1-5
TGTGCCATCAGTGATACAGGGAACAATCAGCCCCAGCATTTT
CAISDTGNNQPQHF